Presented here are 26 T cell receptor beta chains from one specimen sequenced in a study of Graves' ophthalmopathy and Graves' hyperthyroidism. RNA served as the template for amplifying TCR beta CDR3 regions. After a first-round RT-PCR with HTBI primers, a second-round multiplex PCR was run. TCRdb called the multiplex PCR reads again in MiXCR, with one record for every CDR3 protein. The sample has 300,000 to 400,000 distinct CDR3 sequences, about 17% seen once; the top ten hold approximately 13%. Sequencing input: peripheral blood. All receptors derive from an adult man with Graves' ophthalmopathy.

This clonotype showed up many times. V and J are TRBV29-1 and TRBJ1-1; no definite D call. The CDR3 loop spans 13 amino acids. CDR1 is SQVTM, CDR2 ANQGSEA, per germline. V gave up 4 bases and J gave up 1 base, with 10 bases separating them. DNA for the CDR3: TGCAGCGTTGTCAGCCGCCCGAACACTGAAGCTTTCTTT. This encodes CSVVSRPNTEAFF.

This clonotype has ten or more counts. The chain recombines TRBV12-3 or TRBV12-4 with TRBJ2-7, with a weak D call TRBD2 (6 bases). Deletions cut 6 bases from V and 2 bases from J, with 17 bases between. The CDR3 is 15 amino acids. The CDR3 loop is CASSHRDPGAYEQYF. CDR3 DNA sequence: TGTGCCAGCAGCCACCGGGACCCGGGGGCCTACGAGCAGTACTTC.

V usage is TRBV12-3 or TRBV12-4 and J usage is TRBJ2-7, with a tentative D call TRBD2 (6 bases). Trimming took off 5 bases at V and 6 bases at J, with 17 bases between the two ends. CDR3 length equals 14 residues. CDR3: CASSPTGGSGEQYF. In DNA, the CDR3 is TGTGCCAGCAGTCCGACTGGAGGGAGCGGCGAGCAGTACTTC.

At least ten counts were recorded for this clonotype. This chain connects TRBV19 to TRBJ2-2, with a tentative D call TRBD1 (6 bases). V lost 2 bases to trimming and J lost 5 bases, with 15 bases between them. The CDR3 contains 16 residues. Germline loops: CDR1 LNHDA, CDR2 SQIVND (reference sequence). The chain's CDR3 is CASSIRQVISTGELFF. Here the CDR3 DNA reads TGTGCCAGTAGTATACGACAGGTGATCAGTACCGGGGAGCTGTTTTTT.

The J gene is TRBJ2-7, the V gene TRBV28; 7 nucleotides line up with TRBD1. Trimming took 7 bases from V and 3 from J; bases not matched to a gene: 15. This CDR3 has 16 amino acids. Germline CDR1 is MDHEN and CDR2 is SYDVKM. The CDR3 nucleotides are TGTGCCAGCATCACACAGGGGTCCGGATTCGGCTACGAGCAGTACTTC. Protein product: CASITQGSGFGYEQYF.

At least ten counts were recorded for this clonotype. The rearrangement links TRBV28 to TRBJ1-1; D is perhaps TRBD1 (5 bases). The germline CDR1 and CDR2 sequences are MDHEN and SYDVKM. The CDR3 sequence is 14 residues long. V lost 3 bases and J lost 1, with 9 bases in between. CDR3 coding DNA: TGTGCCAGCAGTTTTCCGACAGAGAACACTGAAGCTTTCTTT. Protein: CASSFPTENTEAFF.

This clonotype was seen ten or more times. The CDR3 sequence: CASDDGNTEAFF. The DNA of the CDR3 is TGTGCCAGCGACGACGGAAACACTGAAGCTTTCTTT. This sequence joins TRBV6-1 and TRBJ1-1; D remains ambiguous. This CDR3 region has 12 residues. Looked up from germline, CDR1 is MNHNS and CDR2 is SASEGT. V was cut by 8 bases and J by 2 bases, with 9 bases left in between.

The chain carries TRBV7-2 and TRBJ2-7; 7 bases map to TRBD2. Germline V lookup: CDR1 SGHTA, CDR2 FQGNSA. The CDR3 length is 14 residues. Trimming at V came to 4 bases and at J to 3 bases, leaving 6 bases not matched to a gene. CDR3 residues: CASSYLGGDYEQYF. CDR3 bases: TGTGCCAGCAGCTACTTGGGGGGGGACTACGAGCAGTACTTC.

This clonotype was counted ten times or more. V is TRBV20-1 and J is TRBJ2-5; D is perhaps TRBD2 (5 bases). This CDR3 contains 13 residues. V lost 5 bases, J lost 5 bases, and 15 bases lay in between. Germline CDR1 is DFQATT and CDR2 is SNEGSKA (reference sequence). CDR3 coding DNA: TGCAGTGCTTGGAGGCCTTCCGGGGAGACCCAGTACTTC. Protein product: CSAWRPSGETQYF.

The chain recombines TRBV6-5 with TRBJ1-1, with 8 nucleotides matching TRBD1. The CDR3 length is 17 residues. Germline V lookup: CDR1 MNHEY, CDR2 SVGAGI. The V segment lost 1 base and the J segment 8 bases; nucleotides outside the gene matches: 15. CDR3 loop: CASSYLAGTGHGTEAFF. The DNA for the CDR3 is TGTGCCAGCAGTTACTTAGCCGGGACAGGCCACGGTACGGAAGCTTTCTTT.

This clonotype was seen repeatedly, ten times or more. The V gene is TRBV20-1, the J gene TRBJ2-5, with 8 bases matching TRBD1. Losses at the gene ends were 5 bases for V and 5 bases for J; bases not matched to a gene: 4. CDR3 length: 12 residues. Germline values: CDR1 DFQATT, CDR2 SNEGSKA (reference sequence). CDR3 DNA sequence: TGCAGTGCTTCGGACAGGGACGAGACCCAGTACTTC. Its protein is CSASDRDETQYF.

This clonotype was observed many times. The chain employs TRBV6-1 and TRBJ1-2; no reliable D call. This CDR3 spans 14 amino acids. The V end lost 5 bases, the J end lost 3 bases, and 13 bases lay between the germline ends. Germline V CDR1 and CDR2: MNHNS, SASEGT. The CDR3 reads CASSPPGSDYGYTF. CDR3 in DNA: TGTGCCAGCAGTCCTCCCGGGTCGGACTATGGCTACACCTTC.

This clonotype was counted a few times. This sequence joins TRBV4-2 and TRBJ1-1; D might be TRBD1 (5 bases). CDR3 length: 15 amino acids. Trimming stripped 0 bases from V and 1 base from J, with 9 bases between. The germline gives CDR1 LGHNA, CDR2 YNFKEQ. For the CDR3, the DNA is TGTGCCAGCAGCCAAGATCGAGGGGCGAACACTGAAGCTTTCTTT. It is translated as CASSQDRGANTEAFF.

There are many counts of this clonotype. The chain has TRBV12-3 or TRBV12-4 and TRBJ2-5, with 9 bases fitting TRBD2. This CDR3 region has 14 residues. After removal of 3 bases from V and 5 bases from J, the junction contained 4 bases not matched to a gene. CDR3 nucleotides: TGTGCCAGCAGTTTTGGACTAGCGTTGGAGACCCAGTACTTC. Translation gives CASSFGLALETQYF.

This clonotype was picked up many times. V usage is TRBV13 and J usage is TRBJ1-1; 7 bases match TRBD1. With 5 bases clipped from V and 6 bases from J, the junction kept 18 bases outside the gene matches. The CDR3 has 17 residues. The germline V gene has CDR1 PRHDT and CDR2 FYEKMQ (reference sequence). CDR3: CASSPRVLRDSQPEAFF. Written as DNA, the CDR3 is TGTGCCAGCAGCCCTCGGGTTCTCAGGGACAGTCAACCTGAAGCTTTCTTT.

This clonotype appeared many times. The chain carries TRBV20-1 and TRBJ2-7; 8 positions match TRBD1. The germline CDR1 and CDR2 sequences are DFQATT and SNEGSKA (reference sequence). V shed 2 bases and J 3 bases; nucleotides not matched to a gene: 9. CDR3 length equals 15 residues. The CDR3 DNA reads as TGCAGTGCTAGAAGGACAGGGAAACGGTACTACGAGCAGTACTTC. Translated, it gives CSARRTGKRYYEQYF.

This clonotype was counted many times. The chain carries TRBV7-2 and TRBJ1-1; 7 bases match TRBD1. In germline, CDR1 is SGHTA, CDR2 FQGNSA. After removal of 0 bases from V and 5 bases from J, the junction contained 3 bases not matched to a gene. CDR3 length: 14 residues. CDR3 sequence (DNA): TGTGCCAGCAGCTTAGCCCCGACAGGGACTGAAGCTTTCTTT. The encoded protein is CASSLAPTGTEAFF.

In this sample, this clonotype turned up once. The V gene is TRBV15, the J gene TRBJ2-4; 14 nucleotides agree with TRBD2. Germline V gives CDR1 LNHNV, CDR2 YYDKDF (reference sequence). The CDR3 sequence is 17 residues long. V lost 5 bases to trimming and J lost 7 bases; unmatched junction nucleotides: 10. Here the CDR3 DNA reads TGTGCCACCAGCGGACCCGGGACTAGCGGGAGCCTGAACATTCAGTACTTC. Amino acids: CATSGPGTSGSLNIQYF.

The gene calls are TRBV6-5 and TRBJ1-1, with D possibly being TRBD1 (6 bases). Per germline, CDR1 MNHEY and CDR2 SVGAGI. V was trimmed by 2 bases and J by 6 bases, leaving 10 bases between them. This CDR3 has 13 amino acids. The CDR3 sequence: CASSYLRGPEAFF. As DNA, the CDR3 is TGTGCCAGCAGTTACCTACGGGGGCCTGAAGCTTTCTTT.

The J gene is TRBJ2-7, the V gene TRBV6-1, with D possibly TRBD1 on 6 matching bases. Germline V gene data show CDR1 as MNHNS and CDR2 as SASEGT. Trimming took 4 bases from V and 2 from J, leaving 12 bases between them. The CDR3 has 14 amino acids. The CDR3 sequence: CASSAGTRAYEQYF. CDR3 bases: TGTGCCAGCAGTGCCGGGACAAGGGCCTACGAGCAGTACTTC.

The V and J genes are TRBV27 and TRBJ2-2, with TRBD2 matching 14 bases. Looked up from germline, CDR1 is MNHEY and CDR2 is SMNVEV (reference sequence). The CDR3 contains 18 residues. After removal of 7 bases from V and 0 bases from J, the junction contained 7 bases not matched to a gene. The CDR3: CASTPGLAGVANTGELFF. In nucleotides, the CDR3 is TGTGCCAGCACCCCGGGACTAGCGGGAGTCGCGAACACCGGGGAGCTGTTTTTT.

The sample holds many counts of this clonotype. The chain links TRBV28 to TRBJ2-7, with TRBD1 as a possible D gene (6 bases). The V gene's germline CDR1 is MDHEN and CDR2 SYDVKM. The V end lost 2 bases, the J end lost 7 bases, and 18 bases lay between the germline ends. CDR3 size: 15 residues. The CDR3 DNA follows: TGTGCCAGCAGTTTACCCGAGAACAGGGCGGAGGAGCAGTACTTC. Translation gives CASSLPENRAEEQYF.

This clonotype occurred many times. This chain uses TRBV4-1 with TRBJ2-2, with D possibly TRBD2 on 5 matching bases. The germline V gene encodes CDR1 MGHRA and CDR2 YSYEKL. The CDR3 runs 16 residues. V lost 1 base and J 4 bases, leaving 13 bases between the germline ends. The CDR3 nucleotides are TGCGCCAGCAGCCAAGTAACTAGTCGGGCCACCGGGGAGCTGTTTTTT. This codes for CASSQVTSRATGELFF.

This clonotype appeared many times. J is TRBJ2-7 and V is TRBV27; 7 positions match TRBD1. The CDR3 covers 14 residues. J was trimmed by 2 bases and V by 5 bases; bases with no gene match: 6. Per germline, CDR1 MNHEY and CDR2 SMNVEV (reference sequence). CDR3 residues: CASSPWDRAYEQYF. Here the CDR3 DNA reads TGTGCCAGCAGTCCGTGGGACAGAGCCTACGAGCAGTACTTC.

Ten or more counts support this clonotype. This CDR3 reads CASNAPGLAPYEQYF. In DNA form, the CDR3 reads TGTGCCAGCAATGCGCCGGGACTAGCGCCCTACGAGCAGTACTTC. The genes are TRBV28 and TRBJ2-7; 10 bases line up with TRBD2. J was trimmed by 2 bases and V by 7 bases; bases with no gene match: 8. The CDR3 has 15 residues. Germline assignment: CDR1 MDHEN and CDR2 SYDVKM.

Of note for this clonotype: Its ends do not fully match the called genes, so a read error is possible. The V and J genes are TRBV6-1 and TRBJ2-5; D might be TRBD2 (5 bases). The CDR3 is 13 residues long. Germline assignment: CDR1 MNHNS and CDR2 SASEGT. The CDR3 sequence is CASRTSGQETQHF. CDR3 nucleotides: TGTGCCAGCAGGACGAGCGGCCAAGAGACCCAGCACTTC.